This T cell receptor (beta chain) is drawn from a study of T-cell memory formation after mild COVID-19. This clonotype was observed a handful of times. Its target is not known. Each CDR3 protein is one row after TCRdb ran MiXCR on the 5' RACE reads. Altogether 550,000 to 650,000 distinct CDR3 sequences are present, 17% being singletons, with the ten largest covering approximately 8.1%. The CDR3 has 14 amino acids. Trimming pared 6 bases from V and 0 bases from J, leaving 11 bases between. Germline lookup yields CDR1 SEHNR and CDR2 FQNEAQ (reference sequence). Study results and caveats: The SARS-CoV-2 specificity of second-wave clones reaching peak at day 37 remained unverified.

V gene TRBV7-9 combines with J gene TRBJ2-5; D possibly corresponds to TRBD1 (6 bases). Material: PBMCs or a T cell subset sorted from them (not recorded which). The receptor was derived from an adult woman who had mild COVID-19 (a few samples of this study predate the infection). Cell type and time point are not known. CDR3 sequence: CASRFRDNQETQYF. CDR3 sequence (DNA): TGTGCCAGCAGATTCCGGGACAACCAAGAGACCCAGTACTTC.